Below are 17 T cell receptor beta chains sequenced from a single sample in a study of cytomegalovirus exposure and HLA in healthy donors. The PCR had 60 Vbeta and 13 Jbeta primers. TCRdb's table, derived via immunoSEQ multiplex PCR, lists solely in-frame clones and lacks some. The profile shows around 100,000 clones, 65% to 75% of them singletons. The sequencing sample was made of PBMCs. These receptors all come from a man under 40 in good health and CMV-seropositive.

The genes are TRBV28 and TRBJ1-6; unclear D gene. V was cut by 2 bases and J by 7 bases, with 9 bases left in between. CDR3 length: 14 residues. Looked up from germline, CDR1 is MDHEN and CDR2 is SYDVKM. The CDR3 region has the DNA TGTGCCAGCAGTTTAGGCGGAGAGAATTCACCCCTCCACTTT. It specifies CASSLGGENSPLHF.

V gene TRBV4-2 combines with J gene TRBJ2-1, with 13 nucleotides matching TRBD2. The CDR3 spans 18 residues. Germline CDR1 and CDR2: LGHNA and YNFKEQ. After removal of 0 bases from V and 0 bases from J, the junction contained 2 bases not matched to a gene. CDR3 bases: TGTGCCAGCAGCCAAGATACTAGCGGGGGGGGCTCCTACAATGAGCAGTTCTTC. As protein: CASSQDTSGGGSYNEQFF.

The CDR3 region is CASSAPMGARSNTGELFF. In DNA, the CDR3 is TGTGCCAGTAGTGCCCCGATGGGAGCCCGCTCGAACACCGGGGAGCTGTTTTTT. The V and J genes are TRBV19 and TRBJ2-2, with D possibly TRBD2 on 5 matching bases. The CDR3 is made up of 18 amino acids. Germline lookup yields CDR1 LNHDA and CDR2 SQIVND (reference sequence). V was clipped by 5 bases and J by 0 bases, with 19 bases between them.

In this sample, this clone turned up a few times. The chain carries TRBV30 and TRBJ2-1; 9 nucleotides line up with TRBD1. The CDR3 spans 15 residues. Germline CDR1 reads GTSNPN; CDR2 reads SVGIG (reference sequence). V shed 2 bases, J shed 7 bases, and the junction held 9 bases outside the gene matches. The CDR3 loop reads CAWSPMTGGANEQFF. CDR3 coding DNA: TGTGCCTGGAGTCCCATGACAGGGGGGGCGAATGAGCAGTTCTTC. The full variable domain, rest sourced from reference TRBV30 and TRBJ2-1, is SQTIHQWPATLVQPVGSPLSLECTVEGTSNPNLYWYRQAAGRGLQLLFYSVGIGQISSEVPQNLSASRPQDRQFILSSKKLLLSDSGFYLCAWSPMTGGANEQFFGPGTRLTVL.

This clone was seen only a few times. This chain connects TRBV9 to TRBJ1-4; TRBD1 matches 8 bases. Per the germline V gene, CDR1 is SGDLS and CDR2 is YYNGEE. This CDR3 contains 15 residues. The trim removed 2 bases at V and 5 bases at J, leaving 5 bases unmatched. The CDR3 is CASSVTGALNEKLFF. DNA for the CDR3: TGTGCCAGCAGCGTGACAGGGGCCCTAAATGAAAAACTGTTTTTT. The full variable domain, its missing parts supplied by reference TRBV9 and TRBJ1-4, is DSGVTQTPKHLITATGQRVTLRCSPRSGDLSVYWYQQSLDQGLQFLIQYYNGEERAKGNILERFSAQQFPDLHSELNLSSLELGDSALYFCASSVTGALNEKLFFGSGTQLSVL.

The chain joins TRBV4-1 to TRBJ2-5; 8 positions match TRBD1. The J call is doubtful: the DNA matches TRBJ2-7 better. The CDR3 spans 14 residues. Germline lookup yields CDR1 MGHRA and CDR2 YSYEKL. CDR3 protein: CASSQSTGAYEQYF. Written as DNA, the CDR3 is TGCGCCAGCAGCCAATCGACAGGGGCCTACGAGCAGTACTTC.

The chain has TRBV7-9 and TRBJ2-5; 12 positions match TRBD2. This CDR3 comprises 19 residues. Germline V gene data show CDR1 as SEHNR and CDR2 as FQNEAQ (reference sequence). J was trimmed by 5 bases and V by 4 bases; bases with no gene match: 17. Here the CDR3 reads CASSSQRLIRLAGVETQYF. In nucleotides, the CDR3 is TGTGCCAGCAGCTCCCAGCGGCTTATACGACTAGCGGGGGTGGAGACCCAGTACTTC. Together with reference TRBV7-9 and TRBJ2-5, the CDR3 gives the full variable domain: DTGVSQNPRHKITKRGQNVTFRCDPISEHNRLYWYRQTLGQGPEFLTYFQNEAQLEKSRLLSDRFSAERPKGSFSTLEIQRTEQGDSAMYLCASSSQRLIRLAGVETQYFGPGTRLLVL.

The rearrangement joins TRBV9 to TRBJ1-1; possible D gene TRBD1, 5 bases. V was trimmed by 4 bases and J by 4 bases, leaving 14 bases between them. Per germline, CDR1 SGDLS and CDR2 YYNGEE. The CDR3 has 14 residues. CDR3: CASSPSGGSTEAFF. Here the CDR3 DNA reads TGTGCCAGCAGCCCCAGCGGGGGGAGCACTGAAGCTTTCTTT.

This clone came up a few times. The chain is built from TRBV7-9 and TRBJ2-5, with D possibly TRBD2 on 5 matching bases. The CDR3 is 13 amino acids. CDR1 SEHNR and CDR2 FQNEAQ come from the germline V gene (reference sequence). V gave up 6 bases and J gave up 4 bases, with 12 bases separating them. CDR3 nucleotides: TGTGCCAGCAGACGGGGTGATGGAGAGACCCAGTACTTC. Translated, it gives CASRRGDGETQYF.

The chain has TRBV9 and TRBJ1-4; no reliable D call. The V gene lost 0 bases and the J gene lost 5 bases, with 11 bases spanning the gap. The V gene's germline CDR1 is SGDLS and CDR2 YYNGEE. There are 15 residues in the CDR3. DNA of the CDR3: TGTGCCAGCAGCGTAGCTCACGGTCCCAATGAAAAACTGTTTTTT. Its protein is CASSVAHGPNEKLFF.

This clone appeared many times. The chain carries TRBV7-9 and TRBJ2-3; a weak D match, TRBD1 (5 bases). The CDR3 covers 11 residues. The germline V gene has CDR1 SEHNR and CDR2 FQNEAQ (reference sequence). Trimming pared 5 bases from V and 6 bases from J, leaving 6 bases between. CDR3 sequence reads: CASSGADTQYF. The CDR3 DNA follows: TGTGCCAGCAGCGGGGCCGATACGCAGTATTTT.

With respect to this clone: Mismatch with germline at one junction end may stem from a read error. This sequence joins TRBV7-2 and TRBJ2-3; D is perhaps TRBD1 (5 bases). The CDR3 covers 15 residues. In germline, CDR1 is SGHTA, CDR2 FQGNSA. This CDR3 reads CASSLGVDLGDTQYF. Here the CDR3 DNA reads TGTGCCAGCAGCTTAGGGGTGGACCTAGGGGATACACAGTATTTT.

Written as DNA, the CDR3 is TGTGCCAGTAGCGGGTCCGACAGGGGCCTAAGAGGAGGCACTGAAGCTTTCTTT. Translating it yields CASSGSDRGLRGGTEAFF. The chain links TRBV19 to TRBJ1-1; 8 bases align to TRBD1. CDR1 is LNHDA, CDR2 SQIVND, per germline (reference sequence). The V segment lost 6 bases and the J segment 4 bases; nucleotides outside the gene matches: 19. The CDR3 loop spans 18 amino acids.

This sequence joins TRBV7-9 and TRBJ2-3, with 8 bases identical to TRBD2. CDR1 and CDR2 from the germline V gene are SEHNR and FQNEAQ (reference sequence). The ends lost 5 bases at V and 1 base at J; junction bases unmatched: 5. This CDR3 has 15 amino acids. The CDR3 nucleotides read TGTGCCAGCAGCCACGTTAGCGGGGGCACAGATACGCAGTATTTT. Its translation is CASSHVSGGTDTQYF.

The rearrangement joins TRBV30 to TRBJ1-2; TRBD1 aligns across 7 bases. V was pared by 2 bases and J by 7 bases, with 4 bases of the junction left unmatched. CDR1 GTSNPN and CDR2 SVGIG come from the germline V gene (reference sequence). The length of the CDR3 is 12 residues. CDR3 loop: CAWSRGRGGYTF. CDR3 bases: TGTGCCTGGAGTAGGGGGCGCGGTGGCTACACCTTC.

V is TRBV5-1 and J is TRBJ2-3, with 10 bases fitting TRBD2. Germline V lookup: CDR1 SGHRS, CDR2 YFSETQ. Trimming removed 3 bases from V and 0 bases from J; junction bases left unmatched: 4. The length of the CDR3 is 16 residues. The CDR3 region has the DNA TGCGCCAGCAGCTCTGCTAGCGGGGGTAGCACAGATACGCAGTATTTT. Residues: CASSSASGGSTDTQYF.

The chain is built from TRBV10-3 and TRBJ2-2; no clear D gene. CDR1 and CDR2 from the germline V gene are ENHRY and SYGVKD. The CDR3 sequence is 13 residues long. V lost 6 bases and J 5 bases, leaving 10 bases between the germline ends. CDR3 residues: CAISQTRTGELFF. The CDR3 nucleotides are TGTGCCATCAGCCAGACACGGACCGGGGAGCTGTTTTTT.